This is a list of T cell receptor beta chains from one sample in a study of identifying expanded T cells in peripheral blood. Sequencing used immunoSEQ multiplex PCR; TCRdb keeps in-frame clones, though not all of them. This table has 58,000 or so clones, under 85% appearing once. Sample: blood. The receptors here all came from a person aged 18-70 years in good health. The CDR3 runs from the conserved cysteine through the conserved F or W. The order of the fields is J gene, V gene, clone size, D gene, CDR3 DNA, CDR3 protein. D genes are given only for firm matches. Size values are once, few and many counts, or a class for expanded clones, and some rows have none.

J: TRBJ2-1
V: TRBV10-3
size: many
D: -
DNA: TGTGCCATCAGTGAGTCGATGGGTAGCTCCTACAATGAGCAGTTCTTC
CDR3: CAISESMGSSYNEQFF

J: TRBJ2-1
V: TRBV11-2
size: -
D: -
DNA: TGTGCCAGCAGCTCTAGAGACCTCCGGCAATTCCGCAATGAGCAGTTCTTC
CDR3: CASSSRDLRQFRNEQFF

J: TRBJ1-1
V: TRBV5-1
size: -
D: -
DNA: TGCGCCAGCAGGTTGGGGCAGGGGAACACTGAAGCTTTCTTT
CDR3: CASRLGQGNTEAFF

J: TRBJ2-3
V: TRBV2
size: -
D: TRBD2
DNA: TGTGCCAGCAGTGAAGTACTAGCGGGGGGCAGCGGAACAGATACGCAGTATTTT
CDR3: CASSEVLAGGSGTDTQYF

J: TRBJ2-1
V: TRBV7-6
size: -
D: TRBD2
DNA: TGTGCCAGCAGCTCCCTCCCCCTACTAGCGGGGGGCTCCCTGGGGAATGAGCAGTTCTTC
CDR3: CASSSLPLLAGGSLGNEQFF

J: TRBJ1-5
V: TRBV2
size: -
D: TRBD1
DNA: TGTGCCAGCACCAAGGAGAGGACAGGGCTGCCCCAGCATTTT
CDR3: CASTKERTGLPQHF

J: TRBJ1-2
V: TRBV5-6
size: -
D: -
DNA: TGTGCCAGCAGCAAAGAAACCCGGGTGGTTGGCTACACCTTC
CDR3: CASSKETRVVGYTF

J: TRBJ2-3
V: TRBV7-6
size: -
D: -
DNA: TGTGCCAGCAGCTTTGGGGAAGCAGATACGCAGTATTTT
CDR3: CASSFGEADTQYF

J: TRBJ2-1
V: TRBV4-3
size: -
D: -
DNA: TGCGCCAGCAGCCAAAAAGGGGTCAGCTCCTACAATGAGCAGTTCTTC
CDR3: CASSQKGVSSYNEQFF

J: TRBJ1-2
V: TRBV5-1
size: -
D: TRBD1
DNA: TGCGCCAGCAGACCTACCACAGGGGGAGACTATGGCTACACCTTC
CDR3: CASRPTTGGDYGYTF

J: TRBJ2-3
V: TRBV19
size: -
D: -
DNA: TGTGCCAGTTCCAAACTTGATAGCACAGATACGCAGTATTTT
CDR3: CASSKLDSTDTQYF

J: TRBJ2-7
V: TRBV11-2
size: -
D: -
DNA: TGTGCCAGCAGCAGCCGTAGTTCCGGGGCGCAGAACGAGCAGTACTTC
CDR3: CASSSRSSGAQNEQYF

J: TRBJ1-2
V: TRBV28
size: -
D: -
DNA: TGTGCCAGCCGGTTAGCAGGGGTTTATGGCTACACCTTC
CDR3: CASRLAGVYGYTF

J: TRBJ1-2
V: TRBV4-3
size: -
D: -
DNA: TGCGCCAGCAGCCAAGATGGTATTAACTATGGCTACACCTTC
CDR3: CASSQDGINYGYTF

J: TRBJ2-7
V: TRBV29-1
size: -
D: -
DNA: TGCAGCGTTGTAAATGTCGGCTCCTACGAGCAGTACTTC
CDR3: CSVVNVGSYEQYF

J: TRBJ2-6
V: TRBV4-1
size: -
D: TRBD1
DNA: TGCGCCAGCAGCCAACGACAGGGGGCCGGGGATGGGGCCAACGTCCTGACTTTC
CDR3: CASSQRQGAGDGANVLTF

J: TRBJ2-5
V: TRBV20-1
size: -
D: TRBD1
DNA: TGCAGTGCTAAACGACAGGGGACCCAGTACTTC
CDR3: CSAKRQGTQYF

J: TRBJ1-6
V: TRBV7-9
size: few
D: TRBD1
DNA: TGTGCCAGCAGCTCCCTCAGGGGGCCGGGTTCACCCCTCCACTTT
CDR3: CASSSLRGPGSPLHF

J: TRBJ1-1
V: TRBV2
size: once
D: -
DNA: TGTGCCAGCCGACAGTTCTTCACTGAAGCTTTCTTT
CDR3: CASRQFFTEAFF

J: TRBJ1-1
V: TRBV6-1
size: -
D: TRBD1
DNA: TGTGCCAGCACCATGGACAGGGGATACACTGAAGCTTTCTTT
CDR3: CASTMDRGYTEAFF

J: TRBJ2-2
V: TRBV5-1
size: -
D: -
DNA: TGCGCCAGCAGCTTGGACCAGGTGAACACCGGGGAGCTGTTTTTT
CDR3: CASSLDQVNTGELFF

J: TRBJ1-1
V: TRBV4-3
size: few
D: TRBD1
DNA: TGCGCCAGCAGCCAGACAGGGGTTTACGGAGCTTTCTTT
CDR3: CASSQTGVYGAFF

J: TRBJ2-5
V: TRBV30
size: once
D: -
DNA: TGTGCCCTAGCAGCTGGTTTAAGAGAGACCCAGTACTTC
CDR3: CALAAGLRETQYF

J: TRBJ2-2
V: TRBV4-1
size: -
D: TRBD1
DNA: TGCGCCAGCAGCCAGGCCTTTTCCGGGACAGGGGGAAACACCGGGGAGCTGTTTTTT
CDR3: CASSQAFSGTGGNTGELFF

J: TRBJ1-4
V: TRBV30
size: -
D: -
DNA: TGTGCCTCCGCGAAAAGAGGGGCAACTAATGAAAAACTGTTTTTT
CDR3: CASAKRGATNEKLFF

J: TRBJ2-7
V: TRBV19
size: -
D: TRBD1
DNA: TGTGCCAGTAGTTTCTCCGGGACAGACTCCTACGAGCAGTACTTC
CDR3: CASSFSGTDSYEQYF

J: TRBJ1-1
V: TRBV5-5
size: large
D: -
DNA: TGTGCCAGCACCGAAGGAGCTGAAGCTTTCTTT
CDR3: CASTEGAEAFF

J: TRBJ1-1
V: TRBV7-9
size: -
D: -
DNA: TGTGCCAGCACCCGAAAACAAGCGAACACTGAAGCTTTCTTT
CDR3: CASTRKQANTEAFF

J: TRBJ2-7
V: TRBV6-1
size: -
D: -
DNA: TGTGCCAGCAGTGATCCCTACGAGCAGTACTTC
CDR3: CASSDPYEQYF

J: TRBJ1-2
V: TRBV4-2
size: -
D: -
DNA: TGTGCCAGCAGCGGTACAGGGAACTATGGCTACACCTTC
CDR3: CASSGTGNYGYTF

J: TRBJ2-1
V: TRBV29-1
size: -
D: TRBD2
DNA: TGCAGCGTACCACCGGGACTAGCGGGGGGGAACAATGAGCAGTTCTTC
CDR3: CSVPPGLAGGNNEQFF

J: TRBJ1-3
V: TRBV28
size: -
D: -
DNA: TGTGCCAGCAGTTTATCATCACCTTCTGGAGGAAACACCATATATTTT
CDR3: CASSLSSPSGGNTIYF

J: TRBJ1-2
V: TRBV7-9
size: -
D: -
DNA: TGTGCCAGCAGCCCCCAGGGTTACGGCTACACCTTC
CDR3: CASSPQGYGYTF

J: TRBJ1-4
V: TRBV5-4
size: once
D: TRBD1
DNA: TGTGCCAGCAGCTTGGACAGGGGAAAGGAAAAACTGTTTTTT
CDR3: CASSLDRGKEKLFF

J: TRBJ2-2
V: TRBV7-9
size: -
D: TRBD1
DNA: TGTGCCAGCAGAGGAGCAGGGGGCTACCCGAACACCGGGGAGCTGTTTTTT
CDR3: CASRGAGGYPNTGELFF

J: TRBJ1-1
V: TRBV6-1
size: few
D: -
DNA: TGTGCCAGCAGTGGTAAGGGATCGAACACTGAAGCTTTCTTT
CDR3: CASSGKGSNTEAFF

J: TRBJ2-1
V: TRBV7-3
size: few
D: TRBD1
DNA: TGTGCCAGCAGCCACCGACAGGGCATATGGGATGAGCAGTTCTTC
CDR3: CASSHRQGIWDEQFF